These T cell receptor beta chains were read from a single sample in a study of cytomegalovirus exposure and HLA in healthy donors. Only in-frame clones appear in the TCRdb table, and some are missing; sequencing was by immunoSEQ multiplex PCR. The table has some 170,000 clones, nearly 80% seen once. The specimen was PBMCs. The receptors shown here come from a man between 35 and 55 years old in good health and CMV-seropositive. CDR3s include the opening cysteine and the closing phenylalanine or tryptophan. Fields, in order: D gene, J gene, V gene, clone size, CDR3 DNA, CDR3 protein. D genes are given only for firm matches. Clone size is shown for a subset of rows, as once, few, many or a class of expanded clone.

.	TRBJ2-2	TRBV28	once	TGTGCCAGTATGACTAAGGGAGGTGGCACCGGGGAGCTGTTTTTT	CASMTKGGGTGELFF
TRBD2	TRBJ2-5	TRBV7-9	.	TGTGCCAGCAGCCTAGGGACTAGCGGGAGCGGGGAGACCCAGTACTTC	CASSLGTSGSGETQYF
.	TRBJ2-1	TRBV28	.	TGTGCCAGCAGAATGGAGGGGTTGACCTACAATGAGCAGTTCTTC	CASRMEGLTYNEQFF
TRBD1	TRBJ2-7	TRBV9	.	TGTGCCAGCAGCGCGGATGCCGGACAGGGGGTCGAGCAGTACTTC	CASSADAGQGVEQYF
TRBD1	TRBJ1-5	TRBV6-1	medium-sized	TGTGCCAGCAGTGAAGGGACAGGGGGTCAGCCCCAGCATTTT	CASSEGTGGQPQHF
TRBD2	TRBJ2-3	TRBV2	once	TGTGCCAGCAGGGGAGGAGCGGGAGCCGGCACAGATACGCAGTATTTT	CASRGGAGAGTDTQYF
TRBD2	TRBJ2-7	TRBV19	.	TGTGCCAGTAGTATCCCGGGGGGCTACGAGCAGTACTTC	CASSIPGGYEQYF
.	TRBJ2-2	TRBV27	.	TGTGCCAGCAGTTTATCGCGAAGGGGTCCGAACACCGGGGAGCTGTTTTTT	CASSLSRRGPNTGELFF
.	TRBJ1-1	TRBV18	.	TGTGCCAGCTCACCTTCTAGGGGGTTTGAAGCTTTCTTT	CASSPSRGFEAFF
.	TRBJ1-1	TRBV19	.	TGTGCCAGTAGTATTCAGGGGCTGGCTGAAGCTTTCTTT	CASSIQGLAEAFF
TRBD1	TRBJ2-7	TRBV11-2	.	TGTGCCAGCAGTCCCGGGACAGTGGTGGACGAGCAGTACTTC	CASSPGTVVDEQYF
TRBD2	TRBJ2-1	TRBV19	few	TGTGCCAGTACCCCTATGGCTAGCGGGAGCTATGAGCAGTTCTTC	CASTPMASGSYEQFF
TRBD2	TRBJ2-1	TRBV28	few	TGTGCCAGCAGGCCTAGCGGGAGTCACTACAATGAGCAGTTCTTC	CASRPSGSHYNEQFF
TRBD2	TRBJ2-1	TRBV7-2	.	TGTGCCAGCAGCTTATTATCTAGCGGGAGGAGTAATGAGCAGTTCTTC	CASSLLSSGRSNEQFF
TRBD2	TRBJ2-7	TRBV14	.	TGTGCCAGCAGCCAAGATCGGGGGACTAGCGGTTCCTACGAGCAGTACTTC	CASSQDRGTSGSYEQYF
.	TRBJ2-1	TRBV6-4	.	TGTGCCAGCAGTGAGTTCGCCGGGCTCGGGGGGCAGTTCTTC	CASSEFAGLGGQFF
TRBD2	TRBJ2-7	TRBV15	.	TGTGCCACCAGCAACCCGCTAGCGGGAGGAAGGAACGAGCAGTACTTC	CATSNPLAGGRNEQYF
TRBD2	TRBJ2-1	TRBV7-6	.	TGTGCCAGCAGCAGCACTAGCGGGTCCTACAATGAGCAGTTCTTC	CASSSTSGSYNEQFF
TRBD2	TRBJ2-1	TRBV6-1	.	TGTGCCAGCACCAGGACTAGCGGGAGTCCTGAGCAGTTCTTC	CASTRTSGSPEQFF
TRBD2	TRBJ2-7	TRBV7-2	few	TGTGCCAGCAGCGAGCGGGACTTCTCCTACGAGCAGTACTTC	CASSERDFSYEQYF
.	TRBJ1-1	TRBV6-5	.	TGTGCCAGCACCGTCGACATGACCGGTACTGAAGCTTTCTTT	CASTVDMTGTEAFF
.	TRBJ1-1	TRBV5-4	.	TGTGCCAGCAGCGACTCCAGGGGATACACTGAAGCTTTCTTT	CASSDSRGYTEAFF
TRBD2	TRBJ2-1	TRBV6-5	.	TGTGCCAGCAAGGCGGGAGGCGGGGGTGAGCAGTTCTTC	CASKAGGGGEQFF
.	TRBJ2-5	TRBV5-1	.	TGCGCCAGCAGAGTCGCGGGCTCCGGTGGAGAAGAGACCCAGTACTTC	CASRVAGSGGEETQYF
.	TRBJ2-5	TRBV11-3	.	TGTGCCAGCAGCTTAGGTGGTAGTTCAGAGACCCAGTACTTC	CASSLGGSSETQYF
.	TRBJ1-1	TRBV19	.	TGTGCCAGTAGTAGCCAGGGGAACACTGAAGCTTTCTTT	CASSSQGNTEAFF
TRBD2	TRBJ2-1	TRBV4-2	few	TGTGCCAGCAGCCAAGATCAATCGGGGACTAGCGGGAGCTACAATGAGCAGTTCTTC	CASSQDQSGTSGSYNEQFF
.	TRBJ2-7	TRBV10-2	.	TGCGCCAGCAGTAAACACACAGGGTCCCCCTACGAGCAGTACTTC	CASSKHTGSPYEQYF
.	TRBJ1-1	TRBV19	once	TGTGCCAGTAGAGGATGGGGTGCGGGGGGCGGCCACACTGAAGCTTTCTTT	CASRGWGAGGGHTEAFF
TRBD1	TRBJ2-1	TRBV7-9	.	TGTGCCAGCAGCCCAAGGACAGGATCCTACAATGAGCAGTTCTTC	CASSPRTGSYNEQFF
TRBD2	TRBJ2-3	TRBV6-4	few	TGTGCCAGCACAGAGACTAGCGGGAGCACAGATACGCAGTATTTT	CASTETSGSTDTQYF
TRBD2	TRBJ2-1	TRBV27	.	TGTGCCAGCAGTTCCCCGACTAGCGGGAGTCCCAATGAGCAGTTCTTC	CASSSPTSGSPNEQFF
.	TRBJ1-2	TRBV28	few	TGTGCCAGCAGTTTAGGGCTCCCCAGCTATGGCTACACCTTC	CASSLGLPSYGYTF
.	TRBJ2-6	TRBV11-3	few	TGTGCCAGCAGCTTAGACCGTTCACCATCCAACGGCCTGACTTTC	CASSLDRSPSNGLTF
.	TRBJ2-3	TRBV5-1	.	TGCGCCAGCCTCGCAGCGGAACCCACAGATACGCAGTATTTT	CASLAAEPTDTQYF
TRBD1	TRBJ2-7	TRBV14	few	TGTGCCAGCAGCCACGAGGGGGCCTACTACGAGCAGTACTTC	CASSHEGAYYEQYF
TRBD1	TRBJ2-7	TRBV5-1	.	TGCGCCAGCAGCTTGGGGACAGGTATCTCCTACGAGCAGTACTTC	CASSLGTGISYEQYF
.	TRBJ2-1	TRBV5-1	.	TGCGCCAGCAGCGTCACCCCTACAGATTACAATGAGCAGTTCTTC	CASSVTPTDYNEQFF
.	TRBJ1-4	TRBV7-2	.	TGTGCCAGCAGCCCGCCGGTATCGGAAAAACTGTTTTTT	CASSPPVSEKLFF
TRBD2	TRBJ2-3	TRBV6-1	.	TGTGCCAGCAGACTAGCGGGAGCGGCGCAGTATTTT	CASRLAGAAQYF
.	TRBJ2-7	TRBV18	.	TGTGCCAGCTCACAAAACCCTTCGACAGCACCCTACGAGCAGTACTTC	CASSQNPSTAPYEQYF
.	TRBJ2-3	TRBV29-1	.	TGCAGCGTGTCATGGCCCCCGAGCACAGATACGCAGTATTTT	CSVSWPPSTDTQYF
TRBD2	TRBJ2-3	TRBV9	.	TGTGCCAGCAGCGTAGTCGGGCTAGCGGGAGTTATAGATACGCAGTATTTT	CASSVVGLAGVIDTQYF
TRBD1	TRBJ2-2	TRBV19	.	TGTGCCAGTAGTATAGGCCGGGACAGGGGCACCGGGGAGCTGTTTTTT	CASSIGRDRGTGELFF
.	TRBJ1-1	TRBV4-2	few	TGTGCCAGCAGCCAAGAGGAGGGGCGGAGAACTGAAGCTTTCTTT	CASSQEEGRRTEAFF
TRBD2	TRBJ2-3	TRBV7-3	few	TGTGCCAGCAGCTTAACGAGGCTAGCGGGGAACACAGATACGCAGTATTTT	CASSLTRLAGNTDTQYF
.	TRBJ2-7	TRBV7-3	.	TGTGCCAGCAGCCTAACGGGACTGGATGAGCAGTACTTC	CASSLTGLDEQYF
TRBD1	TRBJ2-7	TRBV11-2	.	TGTGCCAGCAGCTTAGTACAGGGGGTCTCCTACGAGCAGTACTTC	CASSLVQGVSYEQYF
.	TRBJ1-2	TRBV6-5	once	TGTGCCAGCAGTTTCACAGGGTATAGCTACACCTTC	CASSFTGYSYTF
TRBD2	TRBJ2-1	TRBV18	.	TGTGCCAGCTCACCACGGAGCGGGGGGGAGGATGAGCAGTTCTTC	CASSPRSGGEDEQFF
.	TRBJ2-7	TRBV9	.	TGTGCCAGCAGCCCCAGGGGACCGAGCTCCTACGAGCAGTACTTC	CASSPRGPSSYEQYF
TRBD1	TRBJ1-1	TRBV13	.	TGTGCCAGCAGCACCTTACAGGGGGGAGCTTTCTTT	CASSTLQGGAFF